This paragraph reports one T cell receptor beta chain. Its antigen remains unknown. A read error is possible here, since a much larger clone lies one base away. Likely a read error: the CDR3 ends without its conserved phenylalanine or tryptophan. Extraction of RNA together with DNA used roughly 18-32 mg of unsorted bulk tissue. The germline V gene has CDR1 GTSNPN and CDR2 SVGIG (reference sequence). The CDR3 length is 14 residues. The junction had 4 bases not matched to a gene; V was cut back by 2 bases and J by 2 bases. The data were obtained in a study of tumor-infiltrating lymphocytes in primary liver carcinoma. Findings of the study overall: The study found a significantly higher top-250-clone fraction in tumors than in blood (p = 0.039).

The investigators made TCR beta cDNA from roughly 460 ng total RNA, using a constant-region primer. ARM-PCR, slightly modified, supplied the TCR beta libraries through three nested multiplex PCR rounds. Use of TRBV1-TRBV30 forward primers with a C-beta reverse primer characterized the first two PCR rounds, which lasted around 9 cycles each. TCRdb recomputed calls from the multiplex PCR reads with MiXCR, one row per CDR3 protein. The repertoire holds roughly 50,000 distinct CDR3 sequences, about 68% seen once, with 25% in the top ten. Sequencing was performed on liver tumor tissue from sampling region 2. Noted subset: tumor region T2, inferior pole. This TCR was sampled from a man aged 35 to 55 with primary liver carcinoma and hepatitis B virus infection. The chain joins TRBV30 to TRBJ2-3; 7 nucleotides line up with TRBD1. The CDR3 loop reads CAWSKGQPTDTQYL. In DNA form, the CDR3 reads TGTGCCTGGAGTAAGGGACAGCCCACAGATACGCAGTATTTA.